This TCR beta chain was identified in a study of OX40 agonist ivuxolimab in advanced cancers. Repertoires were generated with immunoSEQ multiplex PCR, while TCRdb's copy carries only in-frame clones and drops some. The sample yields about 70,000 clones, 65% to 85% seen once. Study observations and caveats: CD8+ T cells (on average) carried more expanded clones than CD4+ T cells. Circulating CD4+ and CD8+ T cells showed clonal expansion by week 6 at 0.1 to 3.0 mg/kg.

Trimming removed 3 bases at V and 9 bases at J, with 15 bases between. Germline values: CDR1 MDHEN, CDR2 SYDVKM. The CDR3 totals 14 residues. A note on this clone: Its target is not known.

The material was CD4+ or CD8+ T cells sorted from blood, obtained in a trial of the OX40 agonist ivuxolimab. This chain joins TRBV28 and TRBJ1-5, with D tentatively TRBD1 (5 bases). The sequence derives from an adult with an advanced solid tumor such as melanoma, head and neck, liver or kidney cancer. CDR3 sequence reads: CASSFGHRRGPQHF. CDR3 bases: TGTGCCAGCAGTTTCGGGCACAGAAGGGGGCCCCAGCATTTT.